This T cell receptor beta chain was obtained from a study of cytomegalovirus exposure and HLA in healthy donors. V shed 8 bases and J shed 6 bases, with 14 bases lying between them. The CDR3 is made up of 13 amino acids. Germline loops: CDR1 ENHRY, CDR2 SYGVKD. Study-level findings and limits: Association of a missense DCLRE1C variant with TCR beta V- and J-gene trimming was reported in a later analysis. 150 to 200 TCR beta chains were listed as cytomegalovirus-associated. Later on, an analysis showed TCR association rates differing by HLA locus, with DRB1 the most and HLA-C the fewest. Later work found most CMV-associated TCR beta chains apparently HLA-restricted.

In regard to this clone: As yet, its antigen is unknown.

The PCR used 60 Vbeta and 13 Jbeta primers. Using immunoSEQ multiplex PCR, the repertoire was profiled, and TCRdb retains in-frame clones only, with some absent. This table has about 180,000 clones, around 80% appearing once. The chain couples TRBV10-3 to TRBJ2-1, with TRBD2 as a possible D gene (6 bases). This TCR came from a middle-aged woman in good health and CMV-seronegative. The sample consisted of PBMCs. The CDR3, as DNA: TGTGCCATCGCCGGCGGGGCTACCAATGAGCAGTTCTTC. Translated: CAIAGGATNEQFF.